This T cell receptor (beta chain) comes out of a study of PD-L1 blockade in urothelial cancer. The wider study: Samples of blood were analyzed 3 weeks (second dose) and 6 weeks after treatment start.

Study findings and constraints: Below-median blood TCR clonality before treatment forecast better survival.

On this clone itself: Antigen unknown.

The method was immunoSEQ multiplex PCR; TCRdb's version includes in-frame clones alone and lacks a portion of them. The sample yields tens of thousands of clones, 90% seen once. Time point: pretreatment peripheral blood. The J segment lost 6 bases and the V segment lost 3 bases, leaving 8 bases of the junction unmatched. Looked up from germline, CDR1 is SGDLS and CDR2 is YYNGEE. This CDR3 comprises 15 residues. The chain uses TRBV9 and TRBJ2-3; 9 bases are shared with TRBD1. The sequencing here drew on PBMCs, taken around atezolizumab (anti-PD-L1) treatment. The clonotype originates from a man in his 60s with urothelial cancer. The CDR3: CASSGGTGLLDTQYF. CDR3 sequence (DNA): TGTGCCAGCAGCGGGGGGACAGGGCTTTTGGATACGCAGTATTTT.